Each of the 20 T cell receptor beta chains below was sequenced from the same sample in a study of shared clonotypes between healthy human individuals. Profiled with immunoSEQ multiplex PCR; TCRdb holds only in-frame clones, not every one. Altogether about 1.5 million clones are present, roughly 96% being singletons, with the ten largest covering over 1%. Sequencing input: naive CD4+ T cells sorted from blood. The sample's subset: CD45RA+ positively selected. These receptors were collected from a man aged 25-45 years in good health.

The chain uses TRBV19 and TRBJ2-2; tentatively, D is TRBD1 (6 bases). V gave up 3 bases and J gave up 3 bases, with 11 bases separating them. CDR1 LNHDA and CDR2 SQIVND come from the germline V gene (reference sequence). This CDR3 contains 15 residues. CDR3 DNA: TGTGCCAGTAGTATCCCCCAGGGGTACACCGGGGAGCTGTTTTTT. This sequence encodes CASSIPQGYTGELFF.

This chain uses TRBV5-1 with TRBJ1-3; 7 bases are a match to TRBD1. CDR1 SGHRS and CDR2 YFSETQ come from the germline V gene. CDR3 length equals 16 residues. J lost 0 bases, V lost 4 bases, and 7 bases had no gene match. The CDR3 nucleotides read TGCGCCAGCAGCCGGGGACAGTCGGGCTCTGGAAACACCATATATTTT. Encoded protein: CASSRGQSGSGNTIYF.

The V call is TRBV11-3, the J call TRBJ2-7, with 7 bases matching TRBD2. The ends lost 5 bases at V and 3 bases at J; junction bases unmatched: 10. The CDR3 sequence is 15 residues long. The germline V gene has CDR1 SGHNT and CDR2 YENEEA. This chain's CDR3 is CASSTSPSGHYEQYF. CDR3 nucleotides: TGTGCCAGCAGCACCTCTCCTAGCGGACACTACGAGCAGTACTTC.

The genes are TRBV21-1 and TRBJ2-1. TRBV21-1 is a recognized pseudogene. This CDR3 is built from 9 residues. In nucleotides, the CDR3 is TGTGCTCCGCTTGGTGAGCAGTTCTTC. Translated: CAPLGEQFF.

This sequence joins TRBV2 and TRBJ1-4; D is ambiguous. V was pared by 4 bases and J by 0 bases, with 12 bases between. The CDR3 has 16 residues. Per germline, CDR1 SNHLY and CDR2 FYNNEI. The CDR3 DNA reads TGTGCCAGCAGTGTTGGGGTTGGAACAACTAATGAAAAACTGTTTTTT. It codes for CASSVGVGTTNEKLFF.

V usage is TRBV14 and J usage is TRBJ2-1; TRBD1 might be the D (6 bases). This CDR3 has 13 residues. Germline CDR1 and CDR2: SGHDN and FVKESK. The V end was cut by 1 base, the J end by 13 bases, with 14 bases between. The CDR3 DNA is TGTGCCAGCAGCCAAGGGACAGAACGTCTACAGTTCTTC. It specifies CASSQGTERLQFF. The entire variable domain, with the rest obtained from reference TRBV14 and TRBJ2-1, is as follows: EAGVTQFPSHSVIEKGQTVTLRCDPISGHDNLYWYRRVMGKEIKFLLHFVKESKQDESGMPNNRFLAERTGGTYSTLKVQPAELEDSGVYFCASSQGTERLQFFGPGTRLTVL.

Only one count was recorded for this clone. The V gene is TRBV27, the J gene TRBJ2-7, with no clear D. V lost 3 bases and J 3 bases, leaving 9 bases between the germline ends. CDR1 and CDR2 (germline): MNHEY, SMNVEV (reference sequence). The CDR3 length is 13 residues. This CDR3 reads CASSFPGDYEQYF. The CDR3 nucleotides are TGTGCCAGCAGTTTCCCCGGAGACTACGAGCAGTACTTC.

The genes are TRBV18 and TRBJ2-6; 11 bases fit TRBD1. The CDR3 runs to 19 residues. Germline-derived CDR1 and CDR2 are KGHSH and LQKENI. The V gene end was trimmed by 6 bases and the J gene end by 1 base; junction bases not matched to a gene: 11. For the CDR3, the DNA is TGTGCCAGCTCGCCCCTCGGACAGGGGGCAGGGTCTGGGGCCAACGTCCTGACTTTC. Translated: CASSPLGQGAGSGANVLTF.

The V gene is TRBV28, the J gene TRBJ1-1; D ambiguous. This CDR3 is 15 amino acids long. V dropped 4 bases and J dropped 5 bases, with 17 bases sitting between them. Germline-derived CDR1 and CDR2 are MDHEN and SYDVKM. CDR3 in amino acids: CASSSKLQVRTEAFF. The CDR3 nucleotides read TGTGCCAGCAGTTCCAAGCTTCAGGTAAGGACTGAAGCTTTCTTT.

Details on this clone: Within the sample, other DNA sequences also encode this same CDR3. The chain uses TRBV18 and TRBJ2-7, with unresolved D. Per the germline V gene, CDR1 is KGHSH and CDR2 is LQKENI. This CDR3 spans 14 amino acids. Trimming took off 2 bases at V and 0 bases at J, with 8 bases between the two ends. The CDR3 nucleotides are TGTGCCAGCTCACCAACGGGCAGCTCCTACGAGCAGTACTTC. Protein sequence: CASSPTGSSYEQYF.

This rearrangement joins TRBV6-1 to TRBJ2-1; TRBD2 matches 7 bases. In germline, CDR1 is MNHNS, CDR2 SASEGT. The V and J ends lost 7 bases and 3 bases, in that order; junction bases with no gene match: 6. The CDR3 contains 14 residues. CDR3 protein: CASTGTIIYNEQFF. The CDR3 DNA is TGTGCCAGCACCGGGACTATAATCTACAATGAGCAGTTCTTC.

This rearrangement joins TRBV5-1 to TRBJ2-1, with D tentatively TRBD2 (6 bases). This CDR3 spans 15 amino acids. Germline V CDR1 and CDR2: SGHRS, YFSETQ. The V and J ends lost 1 base and 4 bases respectively, with 12 bases between them. The CDR3 loop is CASSLLREKYNEQFF. The CDR3 nucleotides are TGCGCCAGCAGCTTGCTTCGGGAGAAGTACAATGAGCAGTTCTTC. Supplemented by reference TRBV5-1 and TRBJ2-1, the full variable domain reads KAGVTQTPRYLIKTRGQQVTLSCSPISGHRSVSWYQQTPGQGLQFLFEYFSETQRNKGNFPGRFSGRQFSNSRSEMNVSTLELGDSALYLCASSLLREKYNEQFFGPGTRLTVL.

J is TRBJ1-3 and V is TRBV2; D gene unclear. Germline V gives CDR1 SNHLY, CDR2 FYNNEI. The germline V and J ends were trimmed by 6 bases and 9 bases, with 9 bases remaining between them. The CDR3 consists of 11 residues. The DNA for the CDR3 is TGTGCCAGCAGCCCCGAGGGCACCATATATTTT. Protein: CASSPEGTIYF.

This chain links TRBV7-2 with TRBJ2-1, with 8 bases that match TRBD2. After removal of 5 bases from V and 2 bases from J, the junction contained 5 bases not matched to a gene. The CDR3 extends over 15 amino acids. Germline V lookup: CDR1 SGHTA, CDR2 FQGNSA. This chain's CDR3 is CASSDSGNTYNEQFF. The DNA of the CDR3 is TGTGCCAGCAGCGATAGCGGGAACACCTACAATGAGCAGTTCTTC.

J is TRBJ2-6 and V is TRBV11-2; unclear D gene. CDR1 and CDR2 (germline): SGHAT, FQNNGV. Deletions cut 1 base from V and 1 base from J, with 14 bases between. CDR3 length: 18 residues. CDR3 sequence: CASSLVLSQPSGANVLTF. CDR3 nucleotide sequence: TGTGCCAGCAGCTTAGTATTGTCACAGCCTTCTGGGGCCAACGTCCTGACTTTC.

Comment on this clone: The same CDR3 is also encoded by other DNA sequences in this sample. CDR3 sequence (DNA): TGTGCCTGGAACAGGGGGGCGTCCTACGAGCAGTACTTC. This codes for CAWNRGASYEQYF. This chain connects TRBV30 to TRBJ2-7; 8 bases map to TRBD1. Trimming removed 4 bases from V and 1 base from J; junction bases left unmatched: 3. Germline-derived CDR1 and CDR2 are GTSNPN and SVGIG (reference sequence). The CDR3 is made up of 13 amino acids.

V and J are TRBV11-3 and TRBJ1-1, with D perhaps matching TRBD1 (6 bases). V was trimmed by 0 bases and J by 6 bases, leaving 14 bases between them. The germline CDR1 and CDR2 sequences are SGHNT and YENEEA. The CDR3 is made up of 15 amino acids. CDR3 sequence: CASSLDGQRTSEAFF. The CDR3 region has the DNA TGTGCCAGCAGCTTAGACGGACAGCGAACTTCTGAAGCTTTCTTT.

This chain links TRBV4-2 with TRBJ2-1; D might be TRBD1 or TRBD2, each matching 5 bases. Germline V gives CDR1 LGHNA, CDR2 YNFKEQ. The CDR3 length is 16 residues. Trimming pared 1 base from V and 0 bases from J, leaving 10 bases between. The CDR3 DNA is TGTGCCAGCAGCCAAGCCGGGACCGGCTCCTACAATGAGCAGTTCTTC. It yields the protein CASSQAGTGSYNEQFF.

The V and J genes are TRBV7-9 and TRBJ2-7; possibly TRBD1 or TRBD2 for D (5 bases each). Germline V gene lookup returns CDR1 SEHNR and CDR2 FQNEAQ (reference sequence). Trimming took off 2 bases at V and 5 bases at J, with 19 bases between the two ends. The length of the CDR3 is 16 residues. CDR3 nucleotide sequence: TGTGCCAGCAGCTTATTGGGGAGTGCCAGGGCTGACGAGCAGTACTTC. Amino acid sequence: CASSLLGSARADEQYF.

The chain couples TRBV5-1 to TRBJ2-1; 10 bases align to TRBD2. Trimming took 5 bases from V and 2 from J; bases not matched to a gene: 7. Germline V gene sequence: CDR1 SGHRS, CDR2 YFSETQ. The CDR3 consists of 16 residues. The chain's CDR3 is CASRSSGSEAYNEQFF. The CDR3 coding sequence is TGCGCCAGCAGGTCTAGCGGGAGTGAGGCCTACAATGAGCAGTTCTTC.